The 27 T cell receptor beta chains below all came from one sample that was sequenced in a study of T-cell reconstitution after alpha-beta-depleted transplantation in children. Using unique molecular identifiers, the investigators prepared the TCRbeta library. Using its own MiXCR run on the PCR reads, TCRdb lists one record per CDR3 protein. The sample carries approximately 420,000 distinct CDR3 sequences, about a tenth recorded once. Sequenced here: PBMCs from the stem cell graft donor, sampled from the stem cell graft. These TCRs come from a human donor who donated a stem cell graft to a child with acute myeloid leukemia.

This clonotype was recorded a few times. The CDR3 loop reads CASSVGRSEQFF. The CDR3 DNA sequence: TGTGCCAGCAGCGTAGGGAGGAGTGAGCAGTTCTTC. This rearrangement joins TRBV9 to TRBJ2-1; tentatively, D is TRBD2 (5 bases). The germline V gene has CDR1 SGDLS and CDR2 YYNGEE. The CDR3 is made up of 12 amino acids. Trimming left V 0 bases short and J 9 bases short, with 7 bases between.

There are many counts of this clonotype. The chain recombines TRBV5-1 with TRBJ2-5; the D gene is possibly TRBD1 (6 bases). Trimming took 6 bases from V and 3 from J, leaving 18 bases between them. Germline CDR1 and CDR2: SGHRS and YFSETQ. The CDR3 is made up of 15 amino acids. CDR3 in amino acids: CASTRTVMEEETQYF. In DNA form, the CDR3 reads TGCGCCAGCACTCGGACAGTAATGGAGGAAGAGACCCAGTACTTC.

The chain joins TRBV5-1 to TRBJ2-1; 11 bases are shared with TRBD2. In germline, CDR1 is SGHRS, CDR2 YFSETQ. This CDR3 comprises 14 residues. Trimming removed 7 bases from V and 7 bases from J; junction bases left unmatched: 7. The CDR3 bases are TGCGCCAGCGCCACTAGCGGGAGAAGTAATGAGCAGTTCTTC. Protein product: CASATSGRSNEQFF.

This clonotype has only a few counts. In nucleotides, the CDR3 is TGCAGTGTCCAGGGGGGGCTTAGCACTGAAGCTTTCTTT. As protein: CSVQGGLSTEAFF. The chain employs TRBV20-1 and TRBJ1-1, with 7 positions matching TRBD1. The V gene end was trimmed by 7 bases and the J gene end by 4 bases; junction bases not matched to a gene: 9. The CDR3 spans 13 residues. Germline lookup yields CDR1 DFQATT and CDR2 SNEGSKA (reference sequence).

This chain joins TRBV7-2 and TRBJ1-6, with 9 positions matching TRBD1. The CDR3 is 14 residues long. The trim removed 4 bases at V and 9 bases at J, leaving 4 bases unmatched. Looked up from germline, CDR1 is SGHTA and CDR2 is FQGNSA. The CDR3 nucleotides are TGTGCCAGCAGCTGGGACAGGGATGGTTCACCCCTCCACTTT. The encoded protein is CASSWDRDGSPLHF.

The V and J genes are TRBV7-9 and TRBJ2-7; D is unclear. Germline values: CDR1 SEHNR, CDR2 FQNEAQ (reference sequence). The V end lost 4 bases, the J end lost 2 bases, and 12 bases lay between the germline ends. CDR3 length: 14 amino acids. The DNA for the CDR3 is TGTGCCAGCAGCTCTAATCAGGCTACCTACGAGCAGTACTTC. Amino acid sequence: CASSSNQATYEQYF.

This clonotype has just a few counts. The chain combines TRBV7-2 with TRBJ1-1; 8 positions match TRBD1. CDR3 length equals 15 residues. Trimming cost V 4 bases and J 3 bases; bases outside gene matches: 7. Germline V gene lookup returns CDR1 SGHTA and CDR2 FQGNSA. CDR3 bases: TGTGCCAGCAGCTCTCTCCGGGACAGGTACACTGAAGCTTTCTTT. Translating it yields CASSSLRDRYTEAFF.

This clonotype occurred a few times. The V gene is TRBV5-1, the J gene TRBJ2-3; TRBD1 aligns across 9 bases. V lost 3 bases and J lost 4; bases outside the gene matches: 6. This CDR3 has 15 residues. Germline V gene sequence: CDR1 SGHRS, CDR2 YFSETQ. CDR3 loop: CASSSGQGTADTQYF. CDR3 coding DNA: TGCGCCAGCAGCTCCGGACAGGGGACCGCAGATACGCAGTATTTT.

This clonotype was counted many times. The chain employs TRBV5-6 and TRBJ2-2; 10 bases fit TRBD2. The CDR3 consists of 16 residues. V was pared by 0 bases and J by 1 base, with 0 bases of the junction left unmatched. Germline lookup yields CDR1 SGHDT and CDR2 YYEEEE. This CDR3 is CASSLGLAGNTGELFF. The DNA for the CDR3 is TGTGCCAGCAGCTTGGGACTAGCGGGGAACACCGGGGAGCTGTTTTTT.

Only a few counts were recorded for this clonotype. This chain connects TRBV7-8 to TRBJ2-3, with 13 bases aligning to TRBD2. V lost 5 bases, J lost 4 bases, and 6 bases stayed unmatched. CDR3 length: 16 residues. The V gene's germline CDR1 is SGHVS and CDR2 FQNEAQ. In DNA, the CDR3 is TGTGCCAGCAGCACCGGACTAGCGGGGGTCTCAGATACGCAGTATTTT. It is translated as CASSTGLAGVSDTQYF. Together with reference TRBV7-8 and TRBJ2-3, the CDR3 gives the full variable domain: GAGVSQSPRYKVAKRGQDVALRCDPISGHVSLFWYQQALGQGPEFLTYFQNEAQLDKSGLPSDRFFAERPEGSVSTLKIQRTQQEDSAVYLCASSTGLAGVSDTQYFGPGTRLTVL.

This clonotype has more than one count but fewer than ten. The CDR3 sequence is CASSKIAGANTDTQYF. The CDR3 DNA sequence: TGTGCCAGCAGTAAGATAGCGGGAGCGAACACAGATACGCAGTATTTT. The chain links TRBV12-3 or TRBV12-4 to TRBJ2-3; the match to TRBD2 covers 9 bases. After removal of 5 bases from V and 2 bases from J, the junction contained 8 bases not matched to a gene. The CDR3 has 16 amino acids.

The CDR3, as DNA: TGCAGTGCTGACAGGGCAGCCATTATGAACACTGAAGCTTTCTTT. Its protein is CSADRAAIMNTEAFF. The chain is built from TRBV20-1 and TRBJ1-1; 7 bases are shared with TRBD1. This CDR3 has 15 amino acids. Unmatched junction bases numbered 9, after V lost 5 bases and J lost 0 bases. The germline V gene encodes CDR1 DFQATT and CDR2 SNEGSKA (reference sequence).

This rearrangement joins TRBV5-1 to TRBJ2-7, with 9 bases fitting TRBD1. Germline-derived CDR1 and CDR2 are SGHRS and YFSETQ. CDR3 length: 15 residues. V was clipped by 0 bases and J by 4 bases; unmatched bases: 5. In DNA form, the CDR3 reads TGCGCCAGCAGCTTGGGTCCGGGACAGGGATACGAGCAGTACTTC. Translating it yields CASSLGPGQGYEQYF.

In this sample, this clonotype turned up many times. The V and J genes are TRBV10-2 and TRBJ2-3, with 7 positions matching TRBD2. The CDR3 runs 14 residues. The V and J ends lost 7 bases and 4 bases, in that order; junction bases with no gene match: 8. CDR1 and CDR2 (germline): WSHSY, SAAADI. CDR3 coding DNA: TGCGCCAGCAACGGGTTAGGGAGGGCAGATACGCAGTATTTT. Translating gives CASNGLGRADTQYF.

This clonotype was seen only a few times. This rearrangement joins TRBV6-5 to TRBJ2-1; 12 bases fit TRBD2. From germline, CDR1 is MNHEY and CDR2 SVGAGI. V shed 4 bases, J shed 3 bases, and the junction held 4 bases outside the gene matches. The CDR3 consists of 16 residues. The CDR3 DNA follows: TGTGCCAGCAGTTTAACACTAGCGGGAGGCTACAATGAGCAGTTCTTC. This codes for CASSLTLAGGYNEQFF.

This clonotype was recorded at least ten times. This chain links TRBV12-3 or TRBV12-4 with TRBJ2-5; the D gene is possibly TRBD1 (5 bases). CDR3 length: 13 residues. Trimming took off 6 bases at V and 2 bases at J, with 10 bases between the two ends. The CDR3 sequence is CASRPGQQETQYF. The CDR3 nucleotides are TGTGCCAGCAGACCAGGGCAACAAGAGACCCAGTACTTC.

The sample holds many counts of this clonotype. The rearrangement uses TRBV9 and TRBJ2-3, with D perhaps given as TRBD1 or TRBD2 (5 bases each). There are 15 residues in the CDR3. Germline lookup yields CDR1 SGDLS and CDR2 YYNGEE. The V and J ends lost 3 bases and 3 bases respectively, with 14 bases between them. DNA of the CDR3: TGTGCCAGCAGCGAGGGGCAGGGAGCAACAGATACGCAGTATTTT. It translates to CASSEGQGATDTQYF. The full variable domain, in which reference TRBV9 and TRBJ2-3 provide the parts outside the CDR3, is DSGVTQTPKHLITATGQRVTLRCSPRSGDLSVYWYQQSLDQGLQFLIQYYNGEERAKGNILERFSAQQFPDLHSELNLSSLELGDSALYFCASSEGQGATDTQYFGPGTRLTVL.

This clonotype has a handful of counts. The V and J genes are TRBV25-1 and TRBJ1-3; D remains ambiguous. CDR3 length: 12 amino acids. V dropped 0 bases and J dropped 4 bases, with 1 base sitting between them. Germline V lookup: CDR1 MGHDK, CDR2 SYGVNS. CDR3 residues: CASSEYGNTIYF. Written as DNA, the CDR3 is TGTGCCAGCAGTGAATACGGAAACACCATATATTTT.

There are many counts of this clonotype. The chain combines TRBV4-1 with TRBJ2-5; D possibly corresponds to TRBD1 (6 bases). Germline CDR1 reads MGHRA; CDR2 reads YSYEKL. Between the trimmed V and J ends, which lost 1 base and 5 bases, there was a span of 23 bases. The CDR3 is 18 residues long. CDR3 amino acids: CASSQVAFIQGWWETQYF. DNA for the CDR3: TGCGCCAGCAGCCAAGTCGCCTTTATTCAGGGGTGGTGGGAGACCCAGTACTTC.

This chain connects TRBV29-1 to TRBJ2-2; D is ambiguous. Germline V gives CDR1 SQVTM, CDR2 ANQGSEA. CDR3 length: 13 residues. With 4 bases removed from V and 3 bases from J, the gap between germline ends came to 9 bases. CDR3 DNA sequence: TGCAGCGTTGCAGGTCCCGACACCGGGGAGCTGTTTTTT. This gives the protein CSVAGPDTGELFF.

J is TRBJ2-7 and V is TRBV6-1; 10 nucleotides agree with TRBD1. This CDR3 region has 15 residues. V shed 1 base and J 6 bases; nucleotides not matched to a gene: 6. CDR1 and CDR2 from the germline V gene are MNHNS and SASEGT. In nucleotides, the CDR3 is TGTGCCAGCAGTGAAGGGACAGGGGGTAAGATCGAGCAGTACGTC. Protein sequence: CASSEGTGGKIEQYV.

This clonotype has a handful of counts. The chain recombines TRBV7-8 with TRBJ2-7; 8 bases are a match to TRBD1. The junction had 7 bases not matched to a gene; V was cut back by 4 bases and J by 5 bases. Germline-derived CDR1 and CDR2 are SGHVS and FQNEAQ. This CDR3 is 14 amino acids long. The CDR3 nucleotides are TGTGCCAGCAGCTGGGCGGACAGGGCTGACGAGCAGTACTTC. This encodes CASSWADRADEQYF.

This clonotype came up a few times. J is TRBJ1-5 and V is TRBV4-3; 8 nucleotides line up with TRBD1. The trim removed 0 bases at V and 7 bases at J, leaving 5 bases unmatched. The CDR3 length is 15 residues. Germline CDR1 LGHNA, CDR2 YSLEER. The CDR3 sequence is CASSQDQGAGQPQHF. For the CDR3, the DNA is TGCGCCAGCAGCCAAGATCAGGGGGCTGGCCAGCCCCAGCATTTT.

The V and J genes are TRBV2 and TRBJ2-1, with 8 bases that match TRBD2. Germline CDR1 reads SNHLY; CDR2 reads FYNNEI. After removal of 9 bases from V and 0 bases from J, the junction contained 7 bases not matched to a gene. The CDR3 has 15 amino acids. The CDR3 loop reads CARGGGGSSYNEQFF. The CDR3 DNA sequence: TGTGCCAGGGGGGGCGGGGGGAGCTCCTACAATGAGCAGTTCTTC.

The V call is TRBV12-3 or TRBV12-4, the J call TRBJ1-1; D remains ambiguous. With 8 bases removed from V and 0 bases from J, the gap between germline ends came to 7 bases. The length of the CDR3 is 12 residues. The CDR3 bases are TGTGCCAGCGCCACCATGAACACTGAAGCTTTCTTT. Its protein product is CASATMNTEAFF.

This clonotype occurred many times. The chain joins TRBV6-2 or TRBV6-3 to TRBJ1-6; no definite D call. This CDR3 region has 12 residues. Germline CDR1 MNHEY, CDR2 SVGEGT. Trimming took off 1 base at V and 7 bases at J, with 2 bases between the two ends. The CDR3 spells CASSYYNSPLHF. In DNA, the CDR3 is TGTGCCAGCAGTTACTACAATTCACCCCTCCACTTT.

This clonotype was seen only a few times. The J gene is TRBJ2-3, the V gene TRBV5-6; 7 bases match TRBD2. CDR3 length: 15 amino acids. V lost 2 bases to trimming and J lost 4 bases; unmatched junction nucleotides: 7. CDR1 is SGHDT, CDR2 YYEEEE, per germline. CDR3 in DNA: TGTGCCAGCAGCTTTGGGCAGGGAGGGTCAGATACGCAGTATTTT. This gives the protein CASSFGQGGSDTQYF.